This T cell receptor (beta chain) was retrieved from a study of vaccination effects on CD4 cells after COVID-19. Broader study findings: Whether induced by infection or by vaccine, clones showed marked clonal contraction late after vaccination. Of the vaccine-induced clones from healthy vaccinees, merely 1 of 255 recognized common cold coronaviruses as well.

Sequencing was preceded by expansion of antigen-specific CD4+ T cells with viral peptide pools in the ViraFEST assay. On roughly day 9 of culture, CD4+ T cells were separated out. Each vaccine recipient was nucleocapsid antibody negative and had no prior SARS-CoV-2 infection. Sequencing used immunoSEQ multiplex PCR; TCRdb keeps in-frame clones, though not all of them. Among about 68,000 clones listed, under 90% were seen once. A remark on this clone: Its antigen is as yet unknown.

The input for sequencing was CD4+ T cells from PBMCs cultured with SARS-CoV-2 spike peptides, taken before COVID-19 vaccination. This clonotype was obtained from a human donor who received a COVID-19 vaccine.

The CDR3 bases are TGTGCCAGCAGTTGGAACAGAAACACTGAAGCTTTCTTT. It translates to CASSWNRNTEAFF. The rearrangement joins TRBV6-2 or TRBV6-3 to TRBJ1-1; D call uncertain. V dropped 4 bases and J dropped 2 bases, with 8 bases sitting between them. Germline values: CDR1 MNHEY, CDR2 SVGEGT. The CDR3 loop spans 13 amino acids.